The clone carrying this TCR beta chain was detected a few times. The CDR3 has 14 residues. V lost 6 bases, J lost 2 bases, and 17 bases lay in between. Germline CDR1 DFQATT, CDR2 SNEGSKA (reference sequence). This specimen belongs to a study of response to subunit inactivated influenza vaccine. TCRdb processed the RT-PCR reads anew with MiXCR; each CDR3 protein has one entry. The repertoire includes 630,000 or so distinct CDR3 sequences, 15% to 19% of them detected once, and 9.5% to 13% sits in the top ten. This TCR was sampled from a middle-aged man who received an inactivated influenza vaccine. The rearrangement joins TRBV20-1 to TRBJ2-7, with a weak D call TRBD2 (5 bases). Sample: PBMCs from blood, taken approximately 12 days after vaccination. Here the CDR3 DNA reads TGCAGTGCGGAGAGGGCCGGAGGACCCTACGAGCAGTACTTC. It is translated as CSAERAGGPYEQYF.